The entry below gives a single T cell receptor (beta chain) sequence along with its context. No antigen is known for it. Researchers ran the PCR with 60 Vbeta and 13 Jbeta primers. The assay was immunoSEQ multiplex PCR, and TCRdb's table has in-frame clones only and misses some. Of 160,000 or so clones listed, roughly 85% are singletons. The entry originates in a study of cytomegalovirus exposure and HLA in healthy donors. General study points: Diagnosis of cytomegalovirus status made by the classifier reportedly showed high specificity and sensitivity. Presence/absence analyses assumed roughly uniform sequencing depth across donors. In a later analysis, most CMV-associated TCR beta chains appeared HLA-restricted. Investigators reported 150 to 200 TCR beta chains as tied to cytomegalovirus.

There are 16 residues in the CDR3. V shed 3 bases, J shed 0 bases, and the junction held 4 bases outside the gene matches. Germline V gives CDR1 MNHEY, CDR2 SMNVEV (reference sequence). This chain uses TRBV27 with TRBJ2-2, with 7 bases that match TRBD1. Source material: PBMCs. The sequence derives from a man between 35 and 55 years old in good health and CMV-seronegative. The CDR3 protein is CASSLIGQANTGELFF. The CDR3 region has the DNA TGTGCCAGCAGTTTGATCGGACAGGCGAACACCGGGGAGCTGTTTTTT.